This T cell receptor beta chain is drawn from a study of blood T cell repertoires in COVID-19. From germline, CDR1 is SEHNR and CDR2 FQNEAQ (reference sequence). The CDR3 loop spans 13 amino acids. Trimming shortened V by 1 base and J by 6 bases, and 7 bases separated the two germline ends. Here immunoSEQ multiplex PCR was the method, and the copy in TCRdb shows in-frame clones only, minus some. Counted here are around 170,000 clones, around 88% occurring once; the ten biggest clones make up about 4%. The TCR originated in a woman in her twenties or thirties with acute or convalescent COVID-19. This sequence joins TRBV7-9 and TRBJ2-1; D gene unclear. Sequenced: peripheral blood. CDR3 DNA sequence: TGTGCCAGCAGCTTAGGCCTATCCAATGAGCAGTTCTTC. Its translation: CASSLGLSNEQFF. The complete variable domain, with remaining parts taken from reference TRBV7-9 and TRBJ2-1, reads DTGVSQNPRHKITKRGQNVTFRCDPISEHNRLYWYRQTLGQGPEFLTYFQNEAQLEKSRLLSDRFSAERPKGSFSTLEIQRTEQGDSAMYLCASSLGLSNEQFFGPGTRLTVL.